Listed here are 6 T cell receptor beta chains from one sample, sequenced in a study of tumor-infiltrating lymphocytes in primary liver carcinoma. Total RNA and DNA came together from 20-30 mg of bulk tissue without cell sorting. Synthesis of TCR beta cDNA was carried out from approximately 0.55 ug total RNA with a constant-region primer. Slightly modified ARM-PCR, run as three nested multiplex PCR rounds, produced the TCR beta libraries. The first two PCR rounds used TRBV1-TRBV30 forward primers with a C-beta reverse primer, about 10 cycles each. TCRdb called the multiplex PCR reads again in MiXCR, with one record for every CDR3 protein. The table lists around 100,000 distinct CDR3 sequences, approximately 68% of them singletons. Source material: liver tumor tissue from sampling region 5. As for subset: tumor region T5, tumor centre. These TCRs come from a woman aged 60-75 years with primary liver carcinoma and hepatitis B virus infection.

The chain combines TRBV29-1 with TRBJ2-3; D not certain. Germline CDR1 and CDR2: SQVTM and ANQGSEA. The CDR3 has 13 residues. Trimming took 7 bases from V and 6 from J, leaving 17 bases between them. Written as DNA, the CDR3 is TGCAGCGCCACTCGCGGCTTGGGGGATACGCAGTATTTT. As protein: CSATRGLGDTQYF.

Note on this clonotype: Germline is not matched at one junction end, which may reflect a read error. The chain couples TRBV20-1 to TRBJ2-3; 13 positions agree with TRBD2. Germline CDR1 reads DFQATT; CDR2 reads SNEGSKA (reference sequence). The CDR3 length is 15 residues. In nucleotides, the CDR3 is TGCTGTGCTAGACCGACTAGCGGGAGGCCCGATACGCAGTATTTT. Protein product: CCARPTSGRPDTQYF.

Comment on this clonotype: A junction boundary mismatches the germline segment, possibly from a read error. This sequence joins TRBV7-9 and TRBJ2-5; 10 bases are a match to TRBD2. The CDR3 is made up of 16 amino acids. Germline V gene lookup returns CDR1 SEHNR and CDR2 FQNEAQ (reference sequence). The CDR3 DNA is TGTGCCGGCAGCTTTATAGCGGGAGGATCGGGAGAGATCCAGTACTTC. As protein: CAGSFIAGGSGEIQYF. The full variable domain, with the rest looked up from reference TRBV7-9 and TRBJ2-5, is DTGVSQNPRHKITKRGQNVTFRCDPISEHNRLYWYRQTLGQGPEFLTYFQNEAQLEKSRLLSDRFSAERPKGSFSTLEIQRTEQGDSAMYLCAGSFIAGGSGEIQYFGPGTRLLVL.

In the case of this clonotype: The conserved closing phenylalanine or tryptophan is absent in this CDR3, likely reflecting a read error. This CDR3 reads CASLGGVISTDTQHY. The CDR3 coding sequence is TGTGCCAGTCTCGGCGGGGTAATTAGCACAGATACGCAGCATTAT. This chain links TRBV28 with TRBJ2-3; D is undetermined. The J call is in doubt because the DNA end fits TRBJ1-5 better. The length of the CDR3 is 15 residues. CDR1 and CDR2 (germline): MDHEN, SYDVKM.

A word on this clonotype: Here the CDR3 omits its conserved ending phenylalanine or tryptophan, so a read error is the likely source. It is unclear where the CDR3 begins or ends on the DNA, so no DNA is shown, and the CDR3 is as TCRdb lists it. J is TRBJ2-2 and V is TRBV6-6; the table names TRBD2, a call not compared with the DNA. The germline V gene encodes CDR1 MNHNY and CDR2 SVGAGI (reference sequence). 16 amino acids form the CDR3, both terminal residues included. The CDR3 sequence: CASSPKGLSGTGELFI.

For this clonotype: This CDR3 fails to terminate in the conserved phenylalanine or tryptophan, so it likely reflects a read error. No DNA is shown, since the ends of the CDR3 on it are uncertain; the CDR3 is the one TCRdb lists. This chain links TRBV11-2 with TRBJ2-2; no check of the table's D call, TRBD2, against the DNA was made. Germline loops: CDR1 SGHAT, CDR2 FQNNGV. Inclusive of both ends, the CDR3 amounts to 16 amino acids. The CDR3 here is CASNFRLAGDAGELFV.